The present TCR beta chain was sequenced within a study of cytomegalovirus exposure and HLA in healthy donors. For this clone: Its matching antigen is unknown.

Study observations and caveats: TCR beta chains numbering more than 150 were designated cytomegalovirus-associated. It was reported that the classifier diagnosed cytomegalovirus status with high specificity and sensitivity in both the original and validation cohorts. Rarity characterized most TCR sequences, yet some public TCRs appeared in many donors. Confirmation in vitro established that a few CMV-associated chains were specific for CMV antigens.

Profiled with immunoSEQ multiplex PCR; TCRdb holds only in-frame clones, not every one. This table holds roughly 200,000 clones, about nine tenths found once. There are 14 residues in the CDR3. V shed 0 bases and J shed 2 bases, with 8 bases lying between them. Germline V lookup: CDR1 GTSNPN, CDR2 SVGIG (reference sequence). The source of this sequence is a man aged 30 to 39 in good health and CMV-seropositive. The sequenced sample was PBMCs. The chain links TRBV30 to TRBJ1-5; the D is unclear. The CDR3 DNA reads TGTGCCTGGAGTGTGCCCCGGGGCAATCAGCCCCAGCATTTT. Its translation: CAWSVPRGNQPQHF.